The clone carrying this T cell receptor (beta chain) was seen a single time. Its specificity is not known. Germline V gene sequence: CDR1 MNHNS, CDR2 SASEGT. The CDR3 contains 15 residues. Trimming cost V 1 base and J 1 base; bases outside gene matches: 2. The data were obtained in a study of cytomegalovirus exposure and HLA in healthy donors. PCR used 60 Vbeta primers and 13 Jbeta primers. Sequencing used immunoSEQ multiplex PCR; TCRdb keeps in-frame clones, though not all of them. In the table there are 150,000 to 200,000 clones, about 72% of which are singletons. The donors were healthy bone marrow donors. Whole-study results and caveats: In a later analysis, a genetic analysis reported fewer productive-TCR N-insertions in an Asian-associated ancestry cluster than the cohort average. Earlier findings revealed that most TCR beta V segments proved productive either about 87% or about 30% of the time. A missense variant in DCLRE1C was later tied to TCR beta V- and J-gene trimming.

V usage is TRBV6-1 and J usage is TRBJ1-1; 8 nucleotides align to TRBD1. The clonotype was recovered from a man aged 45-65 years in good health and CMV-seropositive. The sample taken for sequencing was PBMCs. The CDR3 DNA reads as TGTGCCAGCAGTGAAGAAGGGACAGGGAACACTGAAGCTTTCTTT. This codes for CASSEEGTGNTEAFF.